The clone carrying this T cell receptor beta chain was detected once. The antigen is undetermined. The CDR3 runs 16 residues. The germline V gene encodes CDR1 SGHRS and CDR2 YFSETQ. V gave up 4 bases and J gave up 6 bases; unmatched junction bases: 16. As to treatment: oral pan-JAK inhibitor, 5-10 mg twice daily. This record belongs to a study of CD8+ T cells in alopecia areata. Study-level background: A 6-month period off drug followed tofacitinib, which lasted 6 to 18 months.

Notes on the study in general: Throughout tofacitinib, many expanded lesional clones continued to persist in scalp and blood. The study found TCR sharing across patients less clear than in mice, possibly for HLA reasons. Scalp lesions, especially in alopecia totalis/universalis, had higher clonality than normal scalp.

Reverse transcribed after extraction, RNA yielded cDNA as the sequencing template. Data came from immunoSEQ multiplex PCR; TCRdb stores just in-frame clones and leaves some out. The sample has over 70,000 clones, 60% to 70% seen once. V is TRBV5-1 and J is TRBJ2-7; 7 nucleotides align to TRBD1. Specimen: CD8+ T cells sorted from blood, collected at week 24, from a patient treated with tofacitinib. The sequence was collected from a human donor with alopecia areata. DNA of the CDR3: TGCGCCAGCAGCCCCTTCCGGGACAGCGGCCTTCTCGAGCAGTACTTC. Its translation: CASSPFRDSGLLEQYF.